This T cell receptor beta chain comes out of a study of identical twins. The V gene's germline CDR1 is WNHNN and CDR2 SYGVQD (reference sequence). The germline V and J ends were trimmed by 7 bases and 3 bases, with 14 bases remaining between them. The CDR3 is 14 amino acids. MiXCR was run by TCRdb on the 5' RACE reads, yielding one entry per CDR3 protein. The sample holds nearly 650,000 distinct CDR3 sequences, around 7.4% seen once. The table lists this clonotype with many counts. Its antigen remains unidentified. The study's findings and limits: A cross-sectional statistical analysis, not follow-up of the same donors, supported the conclusions. Sharing of beta out-of-frame sequences by twins showed a weaker excess. Models underestimated how often monozygotic twins shared out-of-frame TCR alpha.

These data also featured in a second study, about yellow fever vaccine responses in identical twins.

This chain connects TRBV10-1 to TRBJ2-3; D is possibly TRBD2 (6 bases). This clonotype was obtained from a woman between 18 and 29 years old in good health. Sequences were obtained from PBMCs. For the CDR3, the DNA is TGCGCCAGCAACGGAGGGCGCATAACAGATACGCAGTATTTT. This gives the protein CASNGGRITDTQYF.